This T cell receptor (beta chain) was retrieved from a study of CD8 T cells in ankylosing spondylitis. This clonotype was seen ten or more times. TCRdb re-derived calls from the 5' RACE reads in MiXCR, one entry per CDR3 protein. The sample records 250,000 to 400,000 distinct CDR3 sequences, 11% being singletons. The TCR comes from a female donor with ankylosing spondylitis or in good health (not recorded which). Sequencing was carried out using blood, either unsorted or a sorted T cell fraction (not recorded which).

The CDR3 sequence is CSASRYRTTMNTEAFF. Written as DNA, the CDR3 is TGCAGTGCTAGTCGCTACCGGACAACGATGAACACTGAAGCTTTCTTT. J is TRBJ1-1 and V is TRBV20-1; D might be TRBD1 (5 bases). The CDR3 has 16 residues. The V gene lost 3 bases and the J gene lost 0 bases, with 17 bases spanning the gap. Germline V CDR1 and CDR2: DFQATT, SNEGSKA (reference sequence).